This T cell receptor (beta chain) comes out of a study of CD8+CD57+ T cells in acquired aplastic anemia. The CDR3 runs 15 residues. Germline-derived CDR1 and CDR2 are SGHRS and YFSETQ. The V gene end was trimmed by 4 bases and the J gene end by 5 bases; junction bases not matched to a gene: 5. This clonotype was counted only a few times. Its specificity is not known. Previously, flow cytometry had revealed CD8+CD57+ cell expansion in the patients chosen for sequencing. Patients, without exception, had severe acquired aplastic anemia. Patients were treatment-naive when blood was sampled. Findings and caveats of the study: CD8+ Simpson's diversity did not differ significantly between patients and controls. Around 30 sequences, all CD8+ CDR3, were shared between patients and controls.

Genomic DNA served as template for TCR beta VDJ and CDR3 profiling. TCRdb processed the reads anew with MiXCR; each CDR3 protein has one entry. The data hold more than 200,000 distinct CDR3 sequences, with roughly 50% observed a single time. This sequence originates from a human donor with aplastic anemia. The sequencing input was sorted CD4+, CD8+, or CD8+CD57+ T cells (not recorded which) from PBMCs. V gene TRBV5-1 combines with J gene TRBJ1-6, with 8 bases matching TRBD1. The CDR3 sequence: CASSTTGEHNSPLHF. The DNA for the CDR3 is TGCGCCAGCAGCACGACAGGGGAACATAATTCACCCCTCCACTTT. The entire variable domain, with the rest obtained from reference TRBV5-1 and TRBJ1-6, is as follows: KAGVTQTPRYLIKTRGQQVTLSCSPISGHRSVSWYQQTPGQGLQFLFEYFSETQRNKGNFPGRFSGRQFSNSRSEMNVSTLELGDSALYLCASSTTGEHNSPLHFGNGTRLTVT.